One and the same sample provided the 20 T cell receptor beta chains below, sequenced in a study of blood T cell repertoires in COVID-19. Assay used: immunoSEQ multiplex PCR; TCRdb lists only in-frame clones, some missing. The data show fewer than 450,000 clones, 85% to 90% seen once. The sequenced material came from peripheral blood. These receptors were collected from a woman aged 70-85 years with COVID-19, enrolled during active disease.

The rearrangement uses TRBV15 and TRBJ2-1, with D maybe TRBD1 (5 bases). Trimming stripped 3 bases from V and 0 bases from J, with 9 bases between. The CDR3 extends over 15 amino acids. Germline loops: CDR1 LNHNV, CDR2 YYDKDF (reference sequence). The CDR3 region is CATSRTASSYNEQFF. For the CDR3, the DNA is TGTGCCACCAGCAGGACAGCGAGCTCCTACAATGAGCAGTTCTTC.

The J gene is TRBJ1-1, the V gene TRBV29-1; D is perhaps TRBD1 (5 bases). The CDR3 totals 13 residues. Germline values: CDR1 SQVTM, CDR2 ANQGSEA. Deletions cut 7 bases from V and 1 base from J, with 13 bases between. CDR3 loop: CSGWGGRNTEAFF. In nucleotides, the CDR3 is TGCAGCGGTTGGGGGGGGAGGAACACTGAAGCTTTCTTT. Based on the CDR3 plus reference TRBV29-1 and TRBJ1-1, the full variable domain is SAVISQKPSRDICQRGTSLTIQCQVDSQVTMMFWYRQQPGQSLTLIATANQGSEATYESGFVIDKFPISRPNLTFSTLTVSNMSPEDSSIYLCSGWGGRNTEAFFGQGTRLTVV.

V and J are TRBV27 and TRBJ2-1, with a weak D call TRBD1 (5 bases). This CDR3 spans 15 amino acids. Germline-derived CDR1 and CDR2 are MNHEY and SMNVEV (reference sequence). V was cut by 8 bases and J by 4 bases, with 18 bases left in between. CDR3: CASSSAGNGYNEQFF. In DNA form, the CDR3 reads TGTGCCAGCTCATCCGCAGGGAATGGTTACAATGAGCAGTTCTTC.

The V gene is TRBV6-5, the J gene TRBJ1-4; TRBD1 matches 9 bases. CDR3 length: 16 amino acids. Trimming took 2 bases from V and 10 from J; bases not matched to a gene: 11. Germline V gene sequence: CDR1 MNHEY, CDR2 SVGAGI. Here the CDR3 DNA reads TGTGCCAGCAGTTACGATGGACAGGGGTTAATTGGAAAACTGTTTTTT. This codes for CASSYDGQGLIGKLFF.

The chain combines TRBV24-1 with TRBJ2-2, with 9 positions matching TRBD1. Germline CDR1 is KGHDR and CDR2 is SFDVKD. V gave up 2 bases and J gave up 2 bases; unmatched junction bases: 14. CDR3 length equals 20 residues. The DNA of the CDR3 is TGTGCCACCAGTGATTCGTCGACAGTCCGGGACAGGGTTAACACCGGGGAGCTGTTTTTT. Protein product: CATSDSSTVRDRVNTGELFF.

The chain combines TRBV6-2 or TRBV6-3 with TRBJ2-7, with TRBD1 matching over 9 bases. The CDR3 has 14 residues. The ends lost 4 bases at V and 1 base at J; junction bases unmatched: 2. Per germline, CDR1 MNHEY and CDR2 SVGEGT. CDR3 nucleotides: TGTGCCAGCAGTTCCGGGACAGGGTCCTACGAGCAGTACTTC. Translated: CASSSGTGSYEQYF.

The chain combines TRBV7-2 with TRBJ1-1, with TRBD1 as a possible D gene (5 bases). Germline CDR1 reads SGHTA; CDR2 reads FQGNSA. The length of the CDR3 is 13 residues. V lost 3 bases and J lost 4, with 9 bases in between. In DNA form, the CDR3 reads TGTGCCAGCAGCTTGGGGGGGAGCACTGAAGCTTTCTTT. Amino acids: CASSLGGSTEAFF.

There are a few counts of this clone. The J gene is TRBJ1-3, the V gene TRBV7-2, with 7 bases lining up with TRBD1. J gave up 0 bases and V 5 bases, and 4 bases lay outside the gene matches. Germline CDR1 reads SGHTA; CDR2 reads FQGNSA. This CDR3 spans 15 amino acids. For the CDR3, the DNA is TGTGCCAGCAGCGAACAGGGGTTCTCTGGAAACACCATATATTTT. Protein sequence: CASSEQGFSGNTIYF.

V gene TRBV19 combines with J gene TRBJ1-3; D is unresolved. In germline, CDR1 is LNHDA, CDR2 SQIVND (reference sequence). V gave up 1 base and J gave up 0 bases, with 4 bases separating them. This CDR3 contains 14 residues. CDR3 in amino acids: CASSIVLSGNTIYF. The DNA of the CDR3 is TGTGCCAGTAGTATAGTACTCTCTGGAAACACCATATATTTT. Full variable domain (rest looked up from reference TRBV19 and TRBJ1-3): DGGITQSPKYLFRKEGQNVTLSCEQNLNHDAMYWYRQDPGQGLRLIYYSQIVNDFQKGDIAEGYSVSREKKESFPLTVTSAQKNPTAFYLCASSIVLSGNTIYFGEGSWLTVV.

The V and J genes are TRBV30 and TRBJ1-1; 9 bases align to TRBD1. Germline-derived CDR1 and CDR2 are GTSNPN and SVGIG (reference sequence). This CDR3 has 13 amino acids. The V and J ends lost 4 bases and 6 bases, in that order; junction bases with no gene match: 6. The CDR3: CAWTGTGIAEAFF. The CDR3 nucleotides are TGTGCCTGGACCGGGACAGGGATTGCTGAAGCTTTCTTT. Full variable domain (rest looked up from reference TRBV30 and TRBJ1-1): SQTIHQWPATLVQPVGSPLSLECTVEGTSNPNLYWYRQAAGRGLQLLFYSVGIGQISSEVPQNLSASRPQDRQFILSSKKLLLSDSGFYLCAWTGTGIAEAFFGQGTRLTVV.

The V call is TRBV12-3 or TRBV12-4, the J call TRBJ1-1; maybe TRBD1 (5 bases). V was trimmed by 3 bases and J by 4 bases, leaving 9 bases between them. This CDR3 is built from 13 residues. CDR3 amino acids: CASSFVRGTEAFF. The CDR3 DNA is TGTGCCAGCAGTTTTGTAAGGGGCACTGAAGCTTTCTTT.

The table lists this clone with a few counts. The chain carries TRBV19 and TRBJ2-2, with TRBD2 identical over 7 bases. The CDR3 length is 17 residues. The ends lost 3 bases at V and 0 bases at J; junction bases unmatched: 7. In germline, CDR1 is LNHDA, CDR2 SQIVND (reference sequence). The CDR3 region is CASSIGDGGSNTGELFF. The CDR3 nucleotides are TGTGCCAGTAGTATCGGGGACGGGGGGTCGAACACCGGGGAGCTGTTTTTT.

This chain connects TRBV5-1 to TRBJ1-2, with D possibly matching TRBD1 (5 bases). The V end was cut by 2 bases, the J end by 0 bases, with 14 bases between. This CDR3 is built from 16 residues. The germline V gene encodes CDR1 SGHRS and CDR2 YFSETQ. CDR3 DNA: TGCGCCAGCAGCTTTGTCACAGGTTTTACTAACTATGGCTACACCTTC. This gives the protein CASSFVTGFTNYGYTF.

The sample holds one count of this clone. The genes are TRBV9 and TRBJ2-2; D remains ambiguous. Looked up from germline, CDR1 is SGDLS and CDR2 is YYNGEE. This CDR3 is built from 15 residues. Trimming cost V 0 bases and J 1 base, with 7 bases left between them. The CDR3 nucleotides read TGTGCCAGCAGCGTAGTGGGCAGGAACACCGGGGAGCTGTTTTTT. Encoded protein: CASSVVGRNTGELFF.

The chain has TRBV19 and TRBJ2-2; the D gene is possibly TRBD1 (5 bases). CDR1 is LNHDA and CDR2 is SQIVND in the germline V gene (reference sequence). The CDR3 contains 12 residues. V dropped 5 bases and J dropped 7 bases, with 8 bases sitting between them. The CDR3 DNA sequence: TGTGCCAGTAGTGTCGACAGCGGGGAGCTGTTTTTT. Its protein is CASSVDSGELFF.

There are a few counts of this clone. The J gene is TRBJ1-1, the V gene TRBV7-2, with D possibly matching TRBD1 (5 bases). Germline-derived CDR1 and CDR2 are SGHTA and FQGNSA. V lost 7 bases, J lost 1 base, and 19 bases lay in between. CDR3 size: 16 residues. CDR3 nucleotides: TGTGCCAGCACCACTCAGGCAGGACACCAGAACACTGAAGCTTTCTTT. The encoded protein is CASTTQAGHQNTEAFF. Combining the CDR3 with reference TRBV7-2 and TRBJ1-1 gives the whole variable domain GAGVSQSPSNKVTEKGKDVELRCDPISGHTALYWYRQSLGQGLEFLIYFQGNSAPDKSGLPSDRFSAERTGGSVSTLTIQRTQQEDSAVYLCASTTQAGHQNTEAFFGQGTRLTVV.

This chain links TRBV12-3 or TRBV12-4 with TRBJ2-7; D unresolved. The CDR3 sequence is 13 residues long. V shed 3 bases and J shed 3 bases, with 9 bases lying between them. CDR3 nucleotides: TGTGCCAGCAGTTTCCAACTTAACTACGAGCAGTACTTC. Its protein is CASSFQLNYEQYF.

The CDR3 loop is CASSRDSGISGELFF. The DNA for the CDR3 is TGTGCCAGCAGTCGGGACAGCGGAATTTCCGGGGAGCTGTTTTTT. The chain recombines TRBV27 with TRBJ2-2; the match to TRBD1 covers 7 bases. The CDR3 totals 15 residues. V was pared by 5 bases and J by 6 bases, with 9 bases of the junction left unmatched. The germline V gene has CDR1 MNHEY and CDR2 SMNVEV (reference sequence).

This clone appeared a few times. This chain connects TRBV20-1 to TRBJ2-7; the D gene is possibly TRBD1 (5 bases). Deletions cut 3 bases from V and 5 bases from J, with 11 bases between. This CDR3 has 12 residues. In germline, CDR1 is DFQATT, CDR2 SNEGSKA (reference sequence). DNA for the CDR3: TGCAGTGCTAGTTCGGCCAGGGACGAGCAGTACTTC. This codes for CSASSARDEQYF.

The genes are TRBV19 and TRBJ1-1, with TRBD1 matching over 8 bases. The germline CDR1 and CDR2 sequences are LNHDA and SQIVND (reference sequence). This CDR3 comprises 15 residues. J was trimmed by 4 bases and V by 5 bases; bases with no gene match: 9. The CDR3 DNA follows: TGTGCCAGTAGTCCAGGACAGGGATTGGGCACTGAAGCTTTCTTT. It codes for CASSPGQGLGTEAFF.